These 29 T cell receptor beta chains were all obtained from the same sample, sequenced in a study of cytotoxic CD8 clonotypes in ibrutinib-treated CLL (dated by TCRdb to the early 2020s). Libraries were constructed by the immunoSEQ multiplex PCR assay. Drawn from immuneACCESS, this table holds only the in-frame rearrangements with V and J called that TCRdb kept. Clones are partly lost; checked studies trace under half to an unresolved V gene and leave the rest unexplained. In this sample the table shows roughly 130,000 clones, about 80% of which occur a single time. Roughly 12% of the sample rests with the top ten. In light of the paper, this sample's time point label describes: 12 months on ibrutinib. Sequencing was performed on PBMCs, taken after 12 months of ibrutinib treatment. All receptors derive from a human donor with chronic lymphocytic leukemia.

About this clone itself: The same CDR3 arises from other DNA sequences in this sample as well. This chain connects TRBV18 to TRBJ2-5; D unclear. Trimming removed 6 bases at V and 3 bases at J, with 5 bases between. The germline CDR1 and CDR2 sequences are KGHSH and LQKENI. The CDR3 consists of 11 residues. CDR3 amino acids: CASSPEETQYF. The CDR3 region has the DNA TGTGCCAGCTCGCCCGAAGAGACCCAGTACTTC. Based on the CDR3 plus reference TRBV18 and TRBJ2-5, the full variable domain is NAGVMQNPRHLVRRRGQEARLRCSPMKGHSHVYWYRQLPEEGLKFMVYLQKENIIDESGMPKERFSAEFPKEGPSILRIQQVVRGDSAAYFCASSPEETQYFGPGTRLLVL.

This chain uses TRBV28 with TRBJ2-7; the match to TRBD1 covers 9 bases. This CDR3 is 14 amino acids long. Germline CDR1 reads MDHEN; CDR2 reads SYDVKM. The V and J ends lost 3 bases and 3 bases, in that order; junction bases with no gene match: 3. The CDR3 region is CASSFRDRDYEQYF. The CDR3 bases are TGTGCCAGCAGTTTCCGGGACAGGGACTACGAGCAGTACTTC.

This clone was observed a handful of times. This rearrangement joins TRBV11-3 to TRBJ1-1, with D perhaps TRBD1 (6 bases). The germline V gene encodes CDR1 SGHNT and CDR2 YENEEA. The V and J ends lost 5 bases and 11 bases respectively, with 9 bases between them. The CDR3 is 10 amino acids. The CDR3 sequence: CASSHRDAFF. The CDR3 DNA reads as TGTGCCAGCAGCCACAGGGATGCTTTCTTT.

The chain combines TRBV15 with TRBJ2-3; no definite D call. V was pared by 3 bases and J by 7 bases, with 8 bases between. This CDR3 spans 12 amino acids. Germline V lookup: CDR1 LNHNV, CDR2 YYDKDF (reference sequence). The CDR3 region is CATSSAINTQYF. CDR3 sequence (DNA): TGTGCCACCAGCAGTGCCATAAATACGCAGTATTTT.

The J gene is TRBJ2-7, the V gene TRBV27; TRBD1 might be the D (6 bases). CDR1 is MNHEY and CDR2 is SMNVEV in the germline V gene (reference sequence). The CDR3 extends over 14 amino acids. The V end lost 7 bases, the J end lost 2 bases, and 15 bases lay between the germline ends. CDR3: CASKRQALTYEQYF. CDR3 DNA: TGTGCCAGCAAACGACAGGCACTCACCTACGAGCAGTACTTC.

V gene TRBV5-1 combines with J gene TRBJ1-1; 7 positions match TRBD1. The CDR3 has 13 amino acids. Germline-derived CDR1 and CDR2 are SGHRS and YFSETQ. The junction had 3 bases not matched to a gene; V was cut back by 6 bases and J by 1 base. The CDR3 protein is CASTRDRNTEAFF. CDR3 DNA: TGCGCCAGCACGAGGGACAGGAACACTGAAGCTTTCTTT.

This clone was detected once. The J gene is TRBJ1-3, the V gene TRBV27; D perhaps matches TRBD1 (6 bases). The germline gives CDR1 MNHEY, CDR2 SMNVEV (reference sequence). Trimming took off 7 bases at V and 2 bases at J, with 21 bases between the two ends. CDR3 length: 17 residues. CDR3 coding DNA: TGTGCCAGCACCAATGGCAGGGGAGGGATCGCTGGAAACACCATATATTTT. Protein sequence: CASTNGRGGIAGNTIYF.

The rearrangement joins TRBV5-1 to TRBJ2-3; TRBD2 agrees at 8 bases. V lost 0 bases and J lost 6; bases outside the gene matches: 9. There are 16 residues in the CDR3. Germline CDR1 SGHRS, CDR2 YFSETQ. The CDR3 sequence is CASSLEVREASDTQYF. For the CDR3, the DNA is TGCGCCAGCAGCTTGGAGGTGCGGGAGGCCAGCGATACGCAGTATTTT.

The CDR3 bases are TGCGCCAGCAGCCGCCAAGGGGGACGTGCGGCTGGAAACACCATATATTTT. This encodes CASSRQGGRAAGNTIYF. This rearrangement joins TRBV4-3 to TRBJ1-3, with D tentatively TRBD1 (6 bases). CDR1 and CDR2 from the germline V gene are LGHNA and YSLEER. V lost 4 bases, J lost 2 bases, and 18 bases lay in between. This CDR3 spans 17 amino acids.

The chain links TRBV4-1 to TRBJ2-7; 7 bases are a match to TRBD2. V shed 3 bases and J 3 bases; nucleotides not matched to a gene: 8. Germline V gives CDR1 MGHRA, CDR2 YSYEKL. This CDR3 contains 15 residues. In DNA form, the CDR3 reads TGCGCCAGCAGCCACTTCGAGACTAGCATCTACGAGCAGTACTTC. Its translation is CASSHFETSIYEQYF.

The rearrangement links TRBV2 to TRBJ2-7; the D gene is possibly TRBD2 (6 bases). Trimming took 6 bases from V and 5 from J, leaving 20 bases between them. From germline, CDR1 is SNHLY and CDR2 FYNNEI. The CDR3 totals 15 residues. CDR3: CASRLGPSGSHEQYF. The CDR3 bases are TGTGCCAGCAGGCTGGGACCCAGCGGGTCCCACGAGCAGTACTTC.

The chain combines TRBV6-5 with TRBJ2-2, with D possibly TRBD1 on 5 matching bases. The germline V gene encodes CDR1 MNHEY and CDR2 SVGAGI. The ends were cut back, 2 bases at V and 3 bases at J, with 10 bases in the middle. CDR3 length: 15 amino acids. The CDR3 nucleotides are TGTGCCAGCAGTTACACAGACAGTGACACCGGGGAGCTGTTTTTT. It encodes CASSYTDSDTGELFF.

The chain uses TRBV15 and TRBJ2-1; D tentatively fits TRBD1 or TRBD2 (5 bases each). The V gene's germline CDR1 is LNHNV and CDR2 YYDKDF (reference sequence). The ends were cut back, 0 bases at V and 10 bases at J, with 13 bases in the middle. The CDR3 contains 14 residues. DNA for the CDR3: TGTGCCACCAGCAGAGATCTGGGGGTTCAGGAGCAGTTCTTC. Protein product: CATSRDLGVQEQFF.

V usage is TRBV11-2 and J usage is TRBJ2-1; TRBD1 matches at 9 bases. Trimming cost V 0 bases and J 13 bases; bases outside gene matches: 4. Looked up from germline, CDR1 is SGHAT and CDR2 is FQNNGV. The CDR3 extends over 13 amino acids. CDR3 sequence reads: CASSLDGGQGQFF. The CDR3 DNA reads as TGTGCCAGCAGCTTAGATGGGGGACAGGGTCAGTTCTTC. Supplemented by reference TRBV11-2 and TRBJ2-1, the full variable domain reads EAGVAQSPRYKIIEKRQSVAFWCNPISGHATLYWYQQILGQGPKLLIQFQNNGVVDDSQLPKDRFSAERLKGVDSTLKIQPAKLEDSAVYLCASSLDGGQGQFFGPGTRLTVL.

This chain links TRBV4-1 with TRBJ1-4, with 9 bases that match TRBD1. J lost 8 bases, V lost 2 bases, and 9 bases had no gene match. There are 16 residues in the CDR3. In germline, CDR1 is MGHRA, CDR2 YSYEKL. CDR3 sequence: CASSQSQGAREEKLFF. The CDR3 bases are TGCGCCAGCAGCCAATCACAGGGGGCAAGGGAGGAAAAACTGTTTTTT.

The chain combines TRBV7-2 with TRBJ1-1, with a possible D match to TRBD1 (5 bases). Germline V gene sequence: CDR1 SGHTA, CDR2 FQGNSA. V shed 3 bases and J shed 1 base, with 12 bases lying between them. CDR3 length: 15 residues. The CDR3: CASSFQTGQNTEAFF. DNA of the CDR3: TGTGCCAGCAGCTTTCAAACAGGACAGAACACTGAAGCTTTCTTT. Looking up the rest from reference TRBV7-2 and TRBJ1-1 gives the full variable domain: GAGVSQSPSNKVTEKGKDVELRCDPISGHTALYWYRQSLGQGLEFLIYFQGNSAPDKSGLPSDRFSAERTGGSVSTLTIQRTQQEDSAVYLCASSFQTGQNTEAFFGQGTRLTVV.

This chain links TRBV7-7 with TRBJ1-3; TRBD1 matches 11 bases. J lost 2 bases, V lost 4 bases, and 1 base had no gene match. The CDR3 loop spans 15 amino acids. Germline V lookup: CDR1 SSHAT, CDR2 FNYEAQ (reference sequence). CDR3 sequence (DNA): TGTGCCAGCAGCTCGGGACAGGGGGCTGGAAACACCATATATTTT. This sequence encodes CASSSGQGAGNTIYF.

In nucleotides, the CDR3 is TGTGCCAGTAGTATAGACGGACTAGCGGGAACGGGAGGGACCCAGTACTTC. Translated, it gives CASSIDGLAGTGGTQYF. The rearrangement uses TRBV19 and TRBJ2-5; 12 bases match TRBD2. J was trimmed by 7 bases and V by 0 bases; bases with no gene match: 9. Germline CDR1 reads LNHDA; CDR2 reads SQIVND (reference sequence). The CDR3 spans 17 residues. Full variable domain (missing parts from reference TRBV19 and TRBJ2-5): DGGITQSPKYLFRKEGQNVTLSCEQNLNHDAMYWYRQDPGQGLRLIYYSQIVNDFQKGDIAEGYSVSREKKESFPLTVTSAQKNPTAFYLCASSIDGLAGTGGTQYFGPGTRLLVL.

The chain joins TRBV6-6 to TRBJ2-2; D possibly corresponds to TRBD1 (5 bases). Trimming removed 4 bases at V and 7 bases at J, with 10 bases between. From germline, CDR1 is MNHNY and CDR2 SVGAGI (reference sequence). The CDR3 is 13 amino acids. The CDR3 here is CASSFRDNGELFF. CDR3 in DNA: TGTGCCAGCAGTTTCAGGGATAACGGGGAGCTGTTTTTT.

The chain is built from TRBV30 and TRBJ2-1; 7 bases line up with TRBD1. The CDR3 consists of 13 residues. Germline CDR1 and CDR2: GTSNPN and SVGIG (reference sequence). V lost 5 bases, J lost 5 bases, and 6 bases stayed unmatched. The CDR3 DNA follows: TGTGCCTGGGCTGTCGGGACAGACAATGAGCAGTTCTTC. As protein: CAWAVGTDNEQFF.

The chain carries TRBV15 and TRBJ2-1; TRBD1 matches 8 bases. Trimming took 1 base from V and 8 from J; bases not matched to a gene: 7. The CDR3 is 15 amino acids. The germline CDR1 and CDR2 sequences are LNHNV and YYDKDF (reference sequence). CDR3 sequence reads: CATSRVRDRIHEQFF. CDR3 DNA: TGTGCCACCAGCAGAGTTCGGGACAGGATTCATGAGCAGTTCTTC.

The V and J genes are TRBV11-2 and TRBJ2-7; 7 bases map to TRBD1. CDR1 and CDR2 from the germline V gene are SGHAT and FQNNGV. V shed 3 bases, J shed 6 bases, and the junction held 8 bases outside the gene matches. The CDR3 is 14 residues long. CDR3 in amino acids: CASSFWQGDFEQYF. CDR3 in DNA: TGTGCCAGCAGCTTCTGGCAGGGGGATTTCGAGCAGTACTTC.

CDR3 in amino acids: CASSADYRRSTDTQYF. In nucleotides, the CDR3 is TGTGCCAGCAGTGCCGACTACCGACGCAGCACAGATACGCAGTATTTT. The J gene is TRBJ2-3, the V gene TRBV27; perhaps TRBD2 as D (5 bases). The V gene's germline CDR1 is MNHEY and CDR2 SMNVEV (reference sequence). There are 16 residues in the CDR3. Trimming cost V 5 bases and J 0 bases, with 15 bases left between them.

J is TRBJ2-7 and V is TRBV7-2; weak D call: TRBD2 (5 bases). This CDR3 region has 13 residues. Germline assignment: CDR1 SGHTA and CDR2 FQGNSA. Between the trimmed V and J ends, which lost 0 bases and 6 bases, there was a span of 9 bases. The CDR3 loop is CASSLARTSEQYF. For the CDR3, the DNA is TGTGCCAGCAGCTTAGCGCGAACTAGCGAGCAGTACTTC.

CDR3: CASRSDRDYGYTF. The CDR3 bases are TGTGCCAGCAGGTCCGACAGGGACTATGGCTACACCTTC. The chain combines TRBV7-9 with TRBJ1-2; TRBD1 aligns across 7 bases. The germline CDR1 and CDR2 sequences are SEHNR and FQNEAQ (reference sequence). V shed 6 bases, J shed 3 bases, and the junction held 4 bases outside the gene matches. The CDR3 covers 13 residues.

This sequence joins TRBV7-6 and TRBJ2-5; TRBD1 might be the D (6 bases). V lost 1 base and J lost 5, with 17 bases in between. The CDR3 contains 16 residues. From germline, CDR1 is SGHVS and CDR2 FNYEAQ. The CDR3 region is CASSLVPGLRGETQYF. The CDR3 DNA sequence: TGTGCCAGCAGCTTAGTCCCGGGCCTTAGGGGGGAGACCCAGTACTTC.

In this sample, this clone turned up a few times. This chain uses TRBV12-5 with TRBJ1-5; weak D call: TRBD1 (5 bases). The germline V gene has CDR1 LGHNT and CDR2 FRNRAP. With 4 bases removed from V and 0 bases from J, the gap between germline ends came to 10 bases. This CDR3 contains 15 residues. This CDR3 is CASGSDQGSNQPQHF. In DNA form, the CDR3 reads TGTGCTAGTGGTTCAGATCAGGGTAGCAATCAGCCCCAGCATTTT.

V is TRBV2 and J is TRBJ1-2; 8 bases are shared with TRBD1. The ends lost 6 bases at V and 4 bases at J; junction bases unmatched: 4. From germline, CDR1 is SNHLY and CDR2 FYNNEI. The CDR3 consists of 13 residues. This CDR3 is CASRPGQAYGYTF. CDR3 sequence (DNA): TGTGCCAGCAGACCGGGACAGGCCTATGGCTACACCTTC.

In its sample, this clone was seen a few times. This chain connects TRBV5-4 to TRBJ2-7; D not resolved. The V gene lost 0 bases and the J gene lost 0 bases, with 10 bases spanning the gap. The CDR3 spans 15 residues. Per germline, CDR1 SGHNT and CDR2 YYREEE (reference sequence). The CDR3 is CASSLGRLPSYEQYF. The CDR3 coding sequence is TGTGCCAGCAGCTTGGGCAGGCTCCCCTCCTACGAGCAGTACTTC.